The 30 T cell receptor beta chains listed next were all sequenced from one sample in a study of OX40 agonist ivuxolimab in advanced cancers. The library was prepared using the immunoSEQ multiplex PCR assay. TCRdb retrieved this table from immuneACCESS and kept in-frame rearrangements only. Not all clones are present; in checked studies, unresolved V genes account for under half, and no reason is known for the remainder. This sample has some 83,000 clones in its table, and 80% to 90% of those were observed once. Together, the top ten hold 1.5% to 2% of the sample. Source: CD4+ or CD8+ T cells sorted from blood, taken in a trial of the OX40 agonist ivuxolimab. All receptors come from an adult with an advanced solid tumor such as melanoma, head and neck, liver or kidney cancer.

This clone showed up just once. The chain recombines TRBV11-2 with TRBJ2-7, with 9 bases aligning to TRBD2. V shed 1 base, J shed 0 bases, and the junction held 4 bases outside the gene matches. The CDR3 consists of 16 residues. Looked up from germline, CDR1 is SGHAT and CDR2 is FQNNGV. CDR3 sequence (DNA): TGTGCCAGCAGCTTAGTTGGGACTAGCTCCTCCTACGAGCAGTACTTC. It is translated as CASSLVGTSSSYEQYF.

V gene TRBV6-5 combines with J gene TRBJ2-3; 8 nucleotides line up with TRBD1. The CDR3 consists of 15 residues. In germline, CDR1 is MNHEY, CDR2 SVGAGI. Losses at the gene ends were 6 bases for V and 2 bases for J; bases not matched to a gene: 7. CDR3 bases: TGTGCCAGCAGGGAGGACAGGGATTACACAGATACGCAGTATTTT. It yields the protein CASREDRDYTDTQYF.

Written as DNA, the CDR3 is TGTGCCAGCAGTTTTCCACTGAATAATTCACCCCTCCACTTT. Its protein is CASSFPLNNSPLHF. The chain is built from TRBV28 and TRBJ1-6; D is unresolved. The CDR3 totals 14 residues. Germline lookup yields CDR1 MDHEN and CDR2 SYDVKM. Between the trimmed V and J ends, which lost 3 bases and 5 bases, there was a span of 8 bases.

This clone was detected only once. The V gene is TRBV13, the J gene TRBJ1-3, with D unresolved. Germline lookup yields CDR1 PRHDT and CDR2 FYEKMQ (reference sequence). V was clipped by 0 bases and J by 3 bases, with 9 bases between them. The CDR3 length is 15 residues. CDR3 DNA: TGTGCCAGCAGCTTAGGCCGGGGATTTGGAAACACCATATATTTT. Its translation is CASSLGRGFGNTIYF.

The CDR3 DNA is TGTGCCAGCAGCTTAAACAGGGTAAACACTGAAGCTTTCTTT. It translates to CASSLNRVNTEAFF. V is TRBV7-2 and J is TRBJ1-1, with a possible D match to TRBD1 (6 bases). Deletions cut 2 bases from V and 2 bases from J, with 9 bases between. CDR3 size: 14 residues. Per germline, CDR1 SGHTA and CDR2 FQGNSA.

The chain carries TRBV7-8 and TRBJ2-7; D gene uncertain. The CDR3 loop spans 13 amino acids. In germline, CDR1 is SGHVS, CDR2 FQNEAQ. Trimming left V 3 bases short and J 4 bases short, with 10 bases between. CDR3 region: CASSLGKAYEQYF. As DNA, the CDR3 is TGTGCCAGCAGCTTGGGAAAGGCTTACGAGCAGTACTTC.

This clone was recorded once. V is TRBV10-3 and J is TRBJ1-2, with TRBD1 matching 8 bases. The CDR3 sequence is 15 residues long. From germline, CDR1 is ENHRY and CDR2 SYGVKD. Losses at the gene ends were 10 bases for V and 3 bases for J; bases not matched to a gene: 13. Here the CDR3 reads CASSDWTGKDYGYTF. Here the CDR3 DNA reads TGTGCCAGCTCTGACTGGACAGGGAAAGACTATGGCTACACCTTC.

The sample holds many counts of this clone. This sequence joins TRBV5-1 and TRBJ1-6; no reliable D call. The CDR3 length is 15 residues. Germline V CDR1 and CDR2: SGHRS, YFSETQ. The V and J ends lost 3 bases and 9 bases respectively, with 16 bases between them. CDR3 in amino acids: CASSSQPVGGSPLHF. As DNA, the CDR3 is TGCGCCAGCAGCTCCCAGCCCGTGGGTGGTTCACCCCTCCACTTT.

Regarding this clone: Within the sample, other DNA sequences also encode this same CDR3. The chain has TRBV28 and TRBJ2-7, with TRBD2 identical over 12 bases. Germline loops: CDR1 MDHEN, CDR2 SYDVKM. J gave up 2 bases and V 5 bases, and 4 bases lay outside the gene matches. The CDR3 contains 15 residues. DNA of the CDR3: TGTGCCAGCAGTCAGACTAGCGGGGGCACCTACGAGCAGTACTTC. Protein: CASSQTSGGTYEQYF.

J is TRBJ2-3 and V is TRBV7-2, with 12 bases fitting TRBD2. The junction had 5 bases not matched to a gene; V was cut back by 6 bases and J by 4 bases. The CDR3 contains 15 residues. Germline CDR1 SGHTA, CDR2 FQGNSA. CDR3 nucleotide sequence: TGTGCCAGCAGAACTAGCGGGGGGCCCTCAGATACGCAGTATTTT. Protein: CASRTSGGPSDTQYF.

This chain joins TRBV28 and TRBJ1-2; 9 bases fit TRBD1. Germline assignment: CDR1 MDHEN and CDR2 SYDVKM. The CDR3 has 15 residues. The junction had 10 bases not matched to a gene; V was cut back by 4 bases and J by 7 bases. CDR3 in amino acids: CASSSRGTGSFGYTF. The CDR3 DNA reads TGTGCCAGCAGTTCGAGGGGGACAGGGTCATTTGGCTACACCTTC.

This clone was counted only a few times. The chain joins TRBV4-2 to TRBJ1-4, with TRBD1 matching 8 bases. The CDR3 has 13 residues. V was clipped by 7 bases and J by 3 bases; unmatched bases: 1. Germline V gene data show CDR1 as LGHNA and CDR2 as YNFKEQ. The CDR3: CASKGQANEKLFF. As DNA, the CDR3 is TGTGCCAGCAAGGGACAGGCTAATGAAAAACTGTTTTTT.

V and J are TRBV11-3 and TRBJ2-3; 8 bases match TRBD2. Germline V CDR1 and CDR2: SGHNT, YENEEA. The CDR3 loop spans 17 amino acids. Trimming cost V 5 bases and J 7 bases; bases outside gene matches: 17. The CDR3 spells CASSRLSGGGGEHTQYF. CDR3 in DNA: TGTGCCAGCAGCCGCCTGTCGGGGGGGGGCGGAGAACATACGCAGTATTTT.

The V call is TRBV28, the J call TRBJ1-1; 7 bases map to TRBD1. After removal of 7 bases from V and 6 bases from J, the junction contained 11 bases not matched to a gene. Germline V gives CDR1 MDHEN, CDR2 SYDVKM. The CDR3 is 14 residues long. CDR3 sequence: CASNAAGGNAEAFF. CDR3 nucleotides: TGTGCCAGCAATGCCGCAGGGGGGAATGCTGAAGCTTTCTTT.

This clone was picked up one time. This chain links TRBV7-9 with TRBJ2-7; D might be TRBD2 (6 bases). V was cut by 1 base and J by 5 bases, with 12 bases left in between. This CDR3 comprises 14 residues. Germline V gene data show CDR1 as SEHNR and CDR2 as FQNEAQ (reference sequence). The CDR3 protein is CASSLGGLQDEQYF. CDR3 in DNA: TGTGCCAGCAGCTTAGGGGGACTTCAGGACGAGCAGTACTTC. The full variable domain, its missing parts supplied by reference TRBV7-9 and TRBJ2-7, is DTGVSQNPRHKITKRGQNVTFRCDPISEHNRLYWYRQTLGQGPEFLTYFQNEAQLEKSRLLSDRFSAERPKGSFSTLEIQRTEQGDSAMYLCASSLGGLQDEQYFGPGTRLTVT.

The genes are TRBV27 and TRBJ2-5, with D maybe TRBD1 (6 bases). CDR3 length: 15 amino acids. CDR1 and CDR2 (germline): MNHEY, SMNVEV (reference sequence). V lost 6 bases, J lost 2 bases, and 16 bases lay in between. The CDR3 nucleotides read TGTGCCAGCAGGAGATACCGGACAGAACAAGAGACCCAGTACTTC. Encoded protein: CASRRYRTEQETQYF.

This chain joins TRBV7-9 and TRBJ2-3; tentative D call: TRBD1 (5 bases). The CDR3 consists of 15 residues. Trimming left V 3 bases short and J 4 bases short, with 14 bases between. Germline V gives CDR1 SEHNR, CDR2 FQNEAQ (reference sequence). The CDR3 is CASSLEGVRADTQYF. In DNA, the CDR3 is TGTGCCAGCAGCTTGGAAGGGGTCAGAGCAGATACGCAGTATTTT. Looking up the rest from reference TRBV7-9 and TRBJ2-3 gives the full variable domain: DTGVSQNPRHKITKRGQNVTFRCDPISEHNRLYWYRQTLGQGPEFLTYFQNEAQLEKSRLLSDRFSAERPKGSFSTLEIQRTEQGDSAMYLCASSLEGVRADTQYFGPGTRLTVL.

In this sample, this clone turned up a few times. The gene calls are TRBV2 and TRBJ1-5; 7 bases agree with TRBD1. This CDR3 is built from 15 residues. Germline loops: CDR1 SNHLY, CDR2 FYNNEI. The V gene end was trimmed by 5 bases and the J gene end by 2 bases; junction bases not matched to a gene: 6. In DNA, the CDR3 is TGTGCCAGCAGTCGCAACAGGGGTGGCAATCAGCCCCAGCATTTT. Translating gives CASSRNRGGNQPQHF. Full variable domain (rest looked up from reference TRBV2 and TRBJ1-5): EPEVTQTPSHQVTQMGQEVILRCVPISNHLYFYWYRQILGQKVEFLVSFYNNEISEKSEIFDDQFSVERPDGSNFTLKIRSTKLEDSAMYFCASSRNRGGNQPQHFGDGTRLSIL.

This chain links TRBV19 with TRBJ1-1, with D possibly TRBD1 on 6 matching bases. CDR3 length equals 13 residues. Trimming took 6 bases from V and 2 from J, leaving 10 bases between them. Per the germline V gene, CDR1 is LNHDA and CDR2 is SQIVND (reference sequence). CDR3 nucleotide sequence: TGTGCCAGTAGAAGACAGGCCAACACTGAAGCTTTCTTT. This translates into CASRRQANTEAFF.

V is TRBV5-4 and J is TRBJ2-7; D gene unclear. The V end lost 0 bases, the J end lost 3 bases, and 7 bases lay between the germline ends. Germline CDR1 is SGHNT and CDR2 is YYREEE (reference sequence). CDR3 length equals 13 residues. CDR3 in DNA: TGTGCCAGCAGCTTGGAATCCGGCTACGAGCAGTACTTC. It is translated as CASSLESGYEQYF. Full variable domain (rest looked up from reference TRBV5-4 and TRBJ2-7): ETGVTQSPTHLIKTRGQQVTLRCSSQSGHNTVSWYQQALGQGPQFIFQYYREEENGRGNFPPRFSGLQFPNYSSELNVNALELDDSALYLCASSLESGYEQYFGPGTRLTVT.

The CDR3 spells CASSSGTGVNIRGYTF. The DNA of the CDR3 is TGTGCCAGCAGCTCCGGGACAGGGGTTAATATTAGGGGCTACACCTTC. The V call is TRBV11-2, the J call TRBJ1-2; 10 positions match TRBD1. Germline V CDR1 and CDR2: SGHAT, FQNNGV. This CDR3 has 16 residues. V lost 4 bases to trimming and J lost 8 bases; unmatched junction nucleotides: 13.

The rearrangement uses TRBV19 and TRBJ1-2; no definite D call. Trimming removed 4 bases at V and 4 bases at J, with 4 bases between. The CDR3 sequence is 11 residues long. The germline V gene has CDR1 LNHDA and CDR2 SQIVND (reference sequence). The CDR3 bases are TGTGCCAGTAGTAAGACCTATGGCTACACCTTC. It encodes CASSKTYGYTF.

The chain combines TRBV14 with TRBJ2-5, with 11 bases lining up with TRBD2. Per germline, CDR1 SGHDN and CDR2 FVKESK. J gave up 5 bases and V 6 bases, and 11 bases lay outside the gene matches. CDR3 size: 16 residues. The CDR3 region has the DNA TGTGCCAGCAGTCGACTAGCGGGGACGGCATCGGAGACCCAGTACTTC. As protein: CASSRLAGTASETQYF.

The J gene is TRBJ1-5, the V gene TRBV5-1; D is possibly TRBD1 (6 bases). The CDR3 totals 15 residues. The V end lost 0 bases, the J end lost 3 bases, and 10 bases lay between the germline ends. In germline, CDR1 is SGHRS, CDR2 YFSETQ. CDR3 nucleotide sequence: TGCGCCAGCAGCTTGGAGGGGGGCGCCAATCAGCCCCAGCATTTT. Translating gives CASSLEGGANQPQHF.

The chain carries TRBV27 and TRBJ2-4; no clear D. The V end was cut by 6 bases, the J end by 9 bases, with 12 bases between. This CDR3 is 12 amino acids long. CDR1 and CDR2 from the germline V gene are MNHEY and SMNVEV (reference sequence). CDR3 sequence: CASRSTARIQYF. The CDR3 nucleotides are TGTGCCAGCAGGAGCACGGCCCGCATTCAGTACTTC.

The chain is built from TRBV11-2 and TRBJ2-7; tentative D call: TRBD1 (5 bases). This CDR3 region has 14 residues. Trimming removed 0 bases at V and 3 bases at J, with 9 bases between. Germline-derived CDR1 and CDR2 are SGHAT and FQNNGV. The CDR3 DNA is TGTGCCAGCAGCTTAGATCCAGGGTTCTACGAGCAGTACTTC. This translates into CASSLDPGFYEQYF.

This sequence joins TRBV30 and TRBJ1-6; D possibly corresponds to TRBD1 (6 bases). Germline V gives CDR1 GTSNPN, CDR2 SVGIG (reference sequence). V was trimmed by 7 bases and J by 8 bases, leaving 15 bases between them. CDR3 length equals 13 residues. The CDR3: CALSGTWDSPLHF. The CDR3 DNA sequence: TGTGCCTTATCGGGGACATGGGATTCACCCCTCCACTTT.

V is TRBV21-1 and J is TRBJ2-3; the DNA was not compared with TRBD1, the D call given in the table. TRBV21-1 represents a pseudogene. The CDR3 contains 16 residues. The CDR3 here is CASSPRQGTSTDTQYF. The CDR3 DNA follows: TGTGCCAGCAGCCCTCGACAGGGTACTAGCACAGATACGCAGTATTTT.

This clone was counted a single time. This sequence joins TRBV30 and TRBJ2-4, with TRBD2 identical over 8 bases. Germline CDR1 is GTSNPN and CDR2 is SVGIG (reference sequence). Trimming removed 3 bases from V and 3 bases from J; junction bases left unmatched: 7. This CDR3 spans 15 amino acids. CDR3 in amino acids: CAWRTSGSDKNIQYF. The CDR3 nucleotides are TGTGCCTGGAGGACAAGCGGGAGTGACAAAAACATTCAGTACTTC.

This clone has only a few counts. The chain joins TRBV7-3 to TRBJ1-2; 8 bases are a match to TRBD1. V trimming: 5 bases; J trimming: 2 bases; junction bases outside the gene matches: 10. There are 16 residues in the CDR3. Germline CDR1 and CDR2: SGHTA and FQGTGA. CDR3 sequence: CASSPRGGQGNYGYTF. CDR3 nucleotides: TGTGCCAGCAGCCCGCGGGGTGGACAGGGAAACTATGGCTACACCTTC.